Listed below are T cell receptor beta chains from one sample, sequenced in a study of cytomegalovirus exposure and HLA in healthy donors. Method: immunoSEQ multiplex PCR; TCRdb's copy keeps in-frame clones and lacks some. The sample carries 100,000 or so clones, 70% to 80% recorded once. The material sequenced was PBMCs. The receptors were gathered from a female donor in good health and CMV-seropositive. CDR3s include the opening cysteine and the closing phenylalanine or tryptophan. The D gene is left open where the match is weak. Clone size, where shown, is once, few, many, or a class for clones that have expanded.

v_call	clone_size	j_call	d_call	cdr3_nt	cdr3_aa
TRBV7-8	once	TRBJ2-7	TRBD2	TGTGCCAGCAGCTTAGGGCTAGCGGGGGGACCCTCCTACGAGCAGTACTTC	CASSLGLAGGPSYEQYF
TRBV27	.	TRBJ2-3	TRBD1	TGTGCCAGCAGTTGGGGCCGGCAGGGGGTGAGAACAGATACGCAGTATTTT	CASSWGRQGVRTDTQYF
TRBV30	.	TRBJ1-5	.	TGTGCCTGGAGTAGACAGTTTAATCAGCCCCAGCATTTT	CAWSRQFNQPQHF
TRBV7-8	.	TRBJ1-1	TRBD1	TGTGCCAGCAGCCAGAGTAGGGGGCTTAGAAACACTGAAGCTTTCTTT	CASSQSRGLRNTEAFF
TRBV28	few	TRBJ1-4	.	TGTGCCAGCAGTTTAGCCGGGAGGGCTAATGAAAAACTGTTTTTT	CASSLAGRANEKLFF
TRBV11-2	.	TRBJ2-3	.	TGTGCCAGCAGTCCGACTCCTACAGATACGCAGTATTTT	CASSPTPTDTQYF
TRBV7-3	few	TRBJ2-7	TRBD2	TGTGCCAGCAGCTTAAGACTAGCGGTTACCTACGAGCAGTACTTC	CASSLRLAVTYEQYF
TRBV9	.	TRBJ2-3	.	TGTGCCAGCAGCGATACTCCGGGGGACTCAGATACGCAGTATTTT	CASSDTPGDSDTQYF
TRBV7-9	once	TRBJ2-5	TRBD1	TGTGCCAGCAGCTTACCCCCGACAGGGGGAAATGTAGTCAAGACCCAGTACTTC	CASSLPPTGGNVVKTQYF
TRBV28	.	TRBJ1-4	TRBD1	TGTGCCAGCAGCCCCGACAGGGCCCCAACTAATGAAAAACTGTTTTTT	CASSPDRAPTNEKLFF
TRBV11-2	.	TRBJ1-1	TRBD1	TGTGCCAGCAGCTTAGTCGGGGTCCGGGACAGGGGCGACACTGAAGCTTTCTTT	CASSLVGVRDRGDTEAFF
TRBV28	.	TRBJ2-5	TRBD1	TGTGCCAGCAGTTTAGCCAGGGGGATAGTGGAGACCCAGTACTTC	CASSLARGIVETQYF
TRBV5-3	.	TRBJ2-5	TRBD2	TGTGCCAGAAGCTGGACCCCGGCGACTAGCGGGGGGGTAGAGACCCAGTACTTC	CARSWTPATSGGVETQYF
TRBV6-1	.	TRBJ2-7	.	TGTGCCAGCGACCAGGAACCCTACGAGCAGTACTTC	CASDQEPYEQYF
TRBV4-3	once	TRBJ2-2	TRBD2	TGCGCCAGCAGCCAAGATCAGGGACTAGCGGGGGGTTCGAACACCGGGGAGCTGTTTTTT	CASSQDQGLAGGSNTGELFF
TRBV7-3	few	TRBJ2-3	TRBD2	TGTGCCAGCAGCCTTAGCGGGGTCACAGATACGCAGTATTTT	CASSLSGVTDTQYF
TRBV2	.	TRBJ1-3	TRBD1	TGTGCCAGCAACGACAGGGATGGAAACACCATATATTTT	CASNDRDGNTIYF
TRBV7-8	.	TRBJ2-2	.	TGTGCCAGCAGCCAACAGACGAACACCGGGGAGCTGTTTTTT	CASSQQTNTGELFF
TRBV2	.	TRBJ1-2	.	TGTGCCAGCACTTCGGAAGGGGTTGGCTACACCTTC	CASTSEGVGYTF
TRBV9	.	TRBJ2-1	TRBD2	TGTGCCAGCAGCTCACCGGGACTAGCGGGTAGCTCCTACAATGAGCAGTTCTTC	CASSSPGLAGSSYNEQFF
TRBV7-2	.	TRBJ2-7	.	TGTGCCAGCAGCTTAGTACGTCAGGCCTACGAGCAGTACTTC	CASSLVRQAYEQYF
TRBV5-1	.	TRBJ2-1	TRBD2	TGCGCCAGCAGGACGGGACTAGCGGGAGCAAATGAGCAGTTCTTC	CASRTGLAGANEQFF
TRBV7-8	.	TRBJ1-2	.	TGTGCCAGCAGCGCAGACAGAGGCGGCTACACCTTC	CASSADRGGYTF
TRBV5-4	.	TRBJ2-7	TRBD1	TGTGCCAGCAGCCACCAAGGGGGCGTTTTCAACGAGCAGTACTTC	CASSHQGGVFNEQYF
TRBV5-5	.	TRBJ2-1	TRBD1	TGTGCCAGCAGCTTCGGACAGGGCCGCTACAATGAGCAGTTCTTC	CASSFGQGRYNEQFF
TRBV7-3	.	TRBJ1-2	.	TGTGCCAGCAGCCCCTCATCCGCCAGGGACTATGGCTACACCTTC	CASSPSSARDYGYTF
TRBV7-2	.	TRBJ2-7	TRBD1	TGTGCCAGCAGCTTATCCGGGACAGTCTCCTACGAGCAGTACTTC	CASSLSGTVSYEQYF
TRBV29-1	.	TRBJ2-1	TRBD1	TGCAGCGTTGTCAGGGCCGGACAGGACAATGAGCAGTTCTTC	CSVVRAGQDNEQFF
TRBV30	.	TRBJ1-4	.	TGTGCCTGGAGCCGGAGTGTGGGGGCGCGGGAAAAACTGTTTTTT	CAWSRSVGAREKLFF
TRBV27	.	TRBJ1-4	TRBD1	TGTGCCAGCAGTTTAGACAGGGTCGGGACTAATGAAAAACTGTTTTTT	CASSLDRVGTNEKLFF
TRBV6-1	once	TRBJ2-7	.	TGTGCCAGCAGAACCGGACTGTACGAGCAGTACTTC	CASRTGLYEQYF
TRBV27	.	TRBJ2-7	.	TGTGCCAGCAGTCCACAGGTAGGTAGCTCCTACGAGCAGTACTTC	CASSPQVGSSYEQYF
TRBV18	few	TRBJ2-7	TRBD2	TGTGCCAGCTCACAACCGGGACTAGGCGTATACGAGCAGTACTTC	CASSQPGLGVYEQYF
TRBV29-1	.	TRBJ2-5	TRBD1	TGCAGCGTTGAAGGGTCAGGGGGAGAGACCCAGTACTTC	CSVEGSGGETQYF
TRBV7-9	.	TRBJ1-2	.	TGTGCCAGCAGCTTAGGAACGGTCTATGGCTACACCTTC	CASSLGTVYGYTF
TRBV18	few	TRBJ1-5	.	TGTGCCAGCGGAAATGGGGGGGCCAATCAGCCCCAGCATTTT	CASGNGGANQPQHF
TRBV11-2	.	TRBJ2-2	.	TGTGCCAGCAGCTTAAATGGGGCCAGCACCGGGGAGCTGTTTTTT	CASSLNGASTGELFF
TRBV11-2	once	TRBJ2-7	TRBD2	TGTGCCAGCAGCTTAGGAGCGGGGAACCGGGAGCAGTACTTC	CASSLGAGNREQYF
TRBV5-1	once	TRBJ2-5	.	TGCGCCAGCAGTCTAGGGTCTAGCGCTCAAGAGACCCAGTACTTC	CASSLGSSAQETQYF
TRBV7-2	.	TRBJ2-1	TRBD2	TGTGCCAGCAGCTTAGCGCTCGTAGCGGGCGGATACAATGAGCAGTTCTTC	CASSLALVAGGYNEQFF
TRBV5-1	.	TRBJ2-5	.	TGCGCCAGCAGCTCGGGCGGGACTTCTCAAGAGACCCAGTACTTC	CASSSGGTSQETQYF
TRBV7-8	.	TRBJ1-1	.	TGTGCCAGCAGCTTACCGACACGGGGGACTGAAGCTTTCTTT	CASSLPTRGTEAFF
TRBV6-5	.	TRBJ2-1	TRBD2	TGTGCCAGCAGTTACGCAGCGGGAGGGCGCAATGAGCAGTTCTTC	CASSYAAGGRNEQFF
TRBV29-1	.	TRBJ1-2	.	TGCAGCGTTTCAGGGAACTATGGCTACACCTTC	CSVSGNYGYTF
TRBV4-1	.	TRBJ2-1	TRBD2	TGCGCCAGCAGCCAAGATGGCCTAGCGGGAGGGTACAATGAGCAGTTCTTC	CASSQDGLAGGYNEQFF
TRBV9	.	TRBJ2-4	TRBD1	TGTGCCAGCAGCGCTCCGGGACAGCATAACTTAAACATTCAGTACTTC	CASSAPGQHNLNIQYF
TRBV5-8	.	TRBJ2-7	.	TGTGCCAGCAGCGCCGGGGCTCTCGCGGGGCCCTACGAGCAGTACTTC	CASSAGALAGPYEQYF
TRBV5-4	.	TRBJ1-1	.	TGTGCCAGCAGCTTGTTGCAGGCCACTGAAGCTTTCTTT	CASSLLQATEAFF
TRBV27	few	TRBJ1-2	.	TGTGCCAGCAGTCCCGGGAGGTCGAGGGTTCCTGGCTACACCTTC	CASSPGRSRVPGYTF
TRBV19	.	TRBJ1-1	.	TGTGCCAGTAGCAGGTCTGTAGGTCCAAGCACTGAAGCTTTCTTT	CASSRSVGPSTEAFF
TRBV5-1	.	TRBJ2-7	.	TGCGCCAGCAGCTTGGCACAACGAGAGGTCCACGAGCAGTACTTC	CASSLAQREVHEQYF
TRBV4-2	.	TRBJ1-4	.	TGTGCCAGCAGCCTTGGCTCGGAGGCAACTAATGAAAAACTGTTTTTT	CASSLGSEATNEKLFF
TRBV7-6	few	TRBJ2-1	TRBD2	TGTGCCAGCAGCTTAAAAGCGGGAGAGGAGCAGTTCTTC	CASSLKAGEEQFF
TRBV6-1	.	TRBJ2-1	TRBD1	TGTGCCAGCGACAGGGAGAAAAGGCCCTACAATGAGCAGTTCTTC	CASDREKRPYNEQFF
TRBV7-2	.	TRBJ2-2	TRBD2	TGTGCCAGCACCCCCCGGGGCGGGAGTCGCACCGGGGAGCTGTTTTTT	CASTPRGGSRTGELFF
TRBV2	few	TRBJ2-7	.	TGTGCCAGCAGCTCCGGAGACTCCGCCTACGAGCAGTACTTC	CASSSGDSAYEQYF